This T cell receptor (beta chain) stems from a study of T cells in Graves' hyperthyroidism and ophthalmopathy. RNA transcripts gave rise to amplified TCR beta CDR3 regions. During a first-round RT-PCR of the TCR CDR3, the HTBI primer set was used. A single record per CDR3 protein comes from TCRdb applying MiXCR to the multiplex PCR reads. Of over 200,000 distinct CDR3 sequences listed, 17% are singletons. There are 13 residues in the CDR3. V lost 3 bases and J 6 bases, leaving 11 bases between the germline ends. CDR1 is MDHEN, CDR2 SYDVKM, per germline. In this sample, this clonotype turned up many times.

The sequence was collected from a middle-aged man with Graves' hyperthyroidism. This rearrangement joins TRBV28 to TRBJ1-1; D call uncertain. Input material: blood. The CDR3 loop is CASSFRAGAEAFF. As DNA, the CDR3 is TGTGCCAGCAGTTTCCGGGCGGGCGCTGAAGCTTTCTTT. Based on the CDR3 plus reference TRBV28 and TRBJ1-1, the full variable domain is DVKVTQSSRYLVKRTGEKVFLECVQDMDHENMFWYRQDPGLGLRLIYFSYDVKMKEKGDIPEGYSVSREKKERFSLILESASTNQTSMYLCASSFRAGAEAFFGQGTRLTVV.